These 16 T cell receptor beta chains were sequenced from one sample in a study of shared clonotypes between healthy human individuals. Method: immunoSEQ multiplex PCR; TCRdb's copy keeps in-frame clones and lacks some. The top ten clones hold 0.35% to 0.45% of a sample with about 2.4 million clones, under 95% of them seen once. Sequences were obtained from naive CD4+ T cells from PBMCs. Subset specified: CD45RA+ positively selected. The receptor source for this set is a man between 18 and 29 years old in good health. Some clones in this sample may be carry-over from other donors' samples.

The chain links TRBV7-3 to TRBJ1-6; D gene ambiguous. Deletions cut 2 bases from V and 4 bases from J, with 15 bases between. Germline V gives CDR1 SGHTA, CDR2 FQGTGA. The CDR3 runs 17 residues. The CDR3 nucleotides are TGTGCCAGCAGCTTACAGGCAGGCGGAACTTATAATTCACCCCTCCACTTT. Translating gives CASSLQAGGTYNSPLHF.

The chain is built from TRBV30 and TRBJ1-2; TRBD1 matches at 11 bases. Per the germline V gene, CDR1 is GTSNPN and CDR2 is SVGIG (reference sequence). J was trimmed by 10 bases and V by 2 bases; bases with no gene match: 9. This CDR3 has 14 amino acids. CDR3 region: CAWSIRTGGEDYTF. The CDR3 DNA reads TGTGCCTGGAGTATCAGGACAGGGGGCGAGGACTACACCTTC.

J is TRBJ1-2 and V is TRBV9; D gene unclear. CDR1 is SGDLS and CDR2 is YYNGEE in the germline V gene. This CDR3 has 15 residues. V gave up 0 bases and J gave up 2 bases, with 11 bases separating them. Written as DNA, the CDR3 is TGTGCCAGCAGCGTAGCGCCGGCGGAGAACTATGGCTACACCTTC. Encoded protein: CASSVAPAENYGYTF.

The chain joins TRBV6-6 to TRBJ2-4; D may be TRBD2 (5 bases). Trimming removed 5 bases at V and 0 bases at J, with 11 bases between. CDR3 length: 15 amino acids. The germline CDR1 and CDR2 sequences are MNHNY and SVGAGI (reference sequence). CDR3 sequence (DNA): TGTGCCAGCAGTGGGAGACGGATAGCCAAAAACATTCAGTACTTC. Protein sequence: CASSGRRIAKNIQYF.

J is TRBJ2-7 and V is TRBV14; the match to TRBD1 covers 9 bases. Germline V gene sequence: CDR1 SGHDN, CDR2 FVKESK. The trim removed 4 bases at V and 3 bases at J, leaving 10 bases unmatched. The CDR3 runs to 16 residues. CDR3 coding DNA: TGTGCCAGCAGCCGACCCTCGGGACAGGGATACTACGAGCAGTACTTC. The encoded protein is CASSRPSGQGYYEQYF. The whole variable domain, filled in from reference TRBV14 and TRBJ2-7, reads EAGVTQFPSHSVIEKGQTVTLRCDPISGHDNLYWYRRVMGKEIKFLLHFVKESKQDESGMPNNRFLAERTGGTYSTLKVQPAELEDSGVYFCASSRPSGQGYYEQYFGPGTRLTVT.

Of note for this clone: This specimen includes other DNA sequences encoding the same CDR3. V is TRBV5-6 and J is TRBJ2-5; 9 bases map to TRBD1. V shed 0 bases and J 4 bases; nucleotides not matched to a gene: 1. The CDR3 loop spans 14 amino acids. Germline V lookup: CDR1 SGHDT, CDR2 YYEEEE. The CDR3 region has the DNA TGTGCCAGCAGCTTGGGACAGGGGGGAGAGACCCAGTACTTC. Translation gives CASSLGQGGETQYF.

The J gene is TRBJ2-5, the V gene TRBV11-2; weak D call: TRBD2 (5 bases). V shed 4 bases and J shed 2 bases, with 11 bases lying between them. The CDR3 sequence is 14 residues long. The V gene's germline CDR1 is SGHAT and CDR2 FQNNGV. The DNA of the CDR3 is TGTGCCAGCAGCTACGGACTCACACAAGAGACCCAGTACTTC. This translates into CASSYGLTQETQYF. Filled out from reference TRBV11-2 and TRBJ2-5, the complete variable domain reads EAGVAQSPRYKIIEKRQSVAFWCNPISGHATLYWYQQILGQGPKLLIQFQNNGVVDDSQLPKDRFSAERLKGVDSTLKIQPAKLEDSAVYLCASSYGLTQETQYFGPGTRLLVL.

The DNA for the CDR3 is TGTGCCAGCAGTGAAATTTATCGGGGGCCTTCTTCCTCTGGCTACACCTTC. Amino acids: CASSEIYRGPSSSGYTF. V gene TRBV6-1 combines with J gene TRBJ1-2; D is possibly TRBD1 (6 bases). CDR1 MNHNS and CDR2 SASEGT come from the germline V gene. Between the trimmed V and J ends, which lost 2 bases and 7 bases, there was a span of 23 bases. The CDR3 length is 17 residues.

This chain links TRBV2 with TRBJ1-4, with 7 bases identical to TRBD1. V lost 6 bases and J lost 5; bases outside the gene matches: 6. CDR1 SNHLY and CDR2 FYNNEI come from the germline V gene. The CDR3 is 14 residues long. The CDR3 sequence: CASRPGQSNEKLFF. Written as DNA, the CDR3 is TGTGCCAGCAGACCGGGACAGTCGAATGAAAAACTGTTTTTT.

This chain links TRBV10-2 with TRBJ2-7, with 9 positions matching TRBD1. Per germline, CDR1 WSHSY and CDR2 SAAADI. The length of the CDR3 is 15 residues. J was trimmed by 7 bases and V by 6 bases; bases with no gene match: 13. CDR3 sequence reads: CASSAPGQGQREQYF. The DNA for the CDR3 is TGCGCCAGCAGCGCTCCGGGACAGGGCCAGAGGGAGCAGTACTTC.

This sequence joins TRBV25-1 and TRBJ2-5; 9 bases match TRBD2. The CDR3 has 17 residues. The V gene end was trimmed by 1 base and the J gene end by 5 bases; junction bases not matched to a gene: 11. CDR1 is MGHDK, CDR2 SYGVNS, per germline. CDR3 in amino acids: CASSESSGRPGWETQYF. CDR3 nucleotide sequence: TGTGCCAGCAGTGAATCGAGCGGGAGGCCTGGGTGGGAGACCCAGTACTTC.

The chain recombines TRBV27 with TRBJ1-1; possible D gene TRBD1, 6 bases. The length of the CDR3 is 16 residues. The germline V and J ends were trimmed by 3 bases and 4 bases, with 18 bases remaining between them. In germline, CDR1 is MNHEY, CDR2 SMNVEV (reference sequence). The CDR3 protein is CASSFSMVGATTEAFF. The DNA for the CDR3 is TGTGCCAGCAGTTTTTCTATGGTGGGGGCGACCACTGAAGCTTTCTTT.

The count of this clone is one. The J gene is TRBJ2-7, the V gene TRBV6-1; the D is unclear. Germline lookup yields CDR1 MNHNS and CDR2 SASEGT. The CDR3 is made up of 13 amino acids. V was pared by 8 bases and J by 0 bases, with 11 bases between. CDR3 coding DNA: TGTGCCAGCGGGAAAGCCATCTCCTACGAGCAGTACTTC. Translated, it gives CASGKAISYEQYF.

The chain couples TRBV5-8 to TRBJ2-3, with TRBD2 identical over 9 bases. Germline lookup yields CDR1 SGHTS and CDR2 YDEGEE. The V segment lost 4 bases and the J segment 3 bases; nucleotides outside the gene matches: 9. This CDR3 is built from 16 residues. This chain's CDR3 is CASSAGLAMGTDTQYF. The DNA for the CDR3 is TGTGCCAGCAGCGCAGGACTAGCGATGGGGACAGATACGCAGTATTTT.

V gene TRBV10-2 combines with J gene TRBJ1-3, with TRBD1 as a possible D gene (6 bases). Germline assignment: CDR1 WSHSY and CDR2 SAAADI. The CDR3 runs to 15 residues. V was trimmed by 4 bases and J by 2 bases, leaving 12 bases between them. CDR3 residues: CASSVLGGPGNTIYF. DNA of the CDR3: TGCGCCAGCAGTGTTTTGGGGGGCCCTGGAAACACCATATATTTT.

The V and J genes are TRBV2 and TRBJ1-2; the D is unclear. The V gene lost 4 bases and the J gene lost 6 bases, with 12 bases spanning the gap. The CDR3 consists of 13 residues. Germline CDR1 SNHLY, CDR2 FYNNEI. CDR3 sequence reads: CASSVGRSDGYTF. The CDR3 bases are TGTGCCAGCAGTGTTGGCAGGTCAGATGGCTACACCTTC.